The source of this TCR beta chain is a study of T cell responses to AZD1222 COVID-19 vaccine. Study outcomes and limitations: Reports indicate that nearly half of spike-specific TCRs are directed at unmutated variant regions. Donors were mostly white British, more females; clonal diversity possibly underestimated.

The protocol was immunoSEQ multiplex PCR, while the TCRdb copy is restricted to in-frame clones and leaves out a portion. The data contain about 84,000 clones, around 85% of them singletons. Second-dose intervals near 4 or 12 weeks were combined. This CDR3 is 11 amino acids long. Trimming shortened V by 1 base and J by 7 bases, and 4 bases separated the two germline ends. The germline V gene has CDR1 SGHTS and CDR2 YDEGEE. As to this clone: What it binds is unknown.

V usage is TRBV5-8 and J usage is TRBJ2-3; D is unclear. The clonotype was recovered from an adult who received the AZD1222 COVID-19 vaccine. This specimen consisted of peripheral blood, obtained 28 days after the second AZD1222 dose. CDR3 DNA sequence: TGTGCCAGCAGCTTGCTGAATACGCAGTATTTT. It codes for CASSLLNTQYF.